Below, 27 T cell receptor beta chains from the same sample are listed, as sequenced in a study of T cells expressing NK-cell markers. From its re-call of the 5' RACE reads, TCRdb lists each CDR3 protein once, without DNA. The sample shows hundreds of thousands of distinct CDR3 sequences, and over 4% sits with its ten largest clones. The sequenced sample was blood T cells: a sorted CD56 or NKG2C T cell subset, CD4+ or CD8+ T cells, or bulk PBMC T cells (not recorded which). The source is a man aged 18 to 69 in good health.

The chain combines TRBV10-3 with TRBJ2-6; with no DNA, the TCRdb D assignment of TRBD1 cannot be verified. Germline V gene sequence: CDR1 ENHRY, CDR2 SYGVKD. The CDR3 spans 18 residues. The CDR3 loop is CAIRAGGGQSSGANVLTF.

This chain links TRBV2 with TRBJ2-7. Germline V lookup: CDR1 SNHLY, CDR2 FYNNEI. The CDR3 spans 12 residues. The CDR3 protein is CAIWQAAYEQYF.

The genes are TRBV28 and TRBJ1-3. Germline loops: CDR1 MDHEN, CDR2 SYDVKM. CDR3 length equals 16 residues. The CDR3 loop is CASSLSNGPSGNTIYF.

V and J are TRBV5-5 and TRBJ1-2; absent DNA, TCRdb's TRBD1 call cannot be checked. The CDR3 is made up of 15 amino acids. CDR1 SGHKS and CDR2 YYEKEE come from the germline V gene (reference sequence). CDR3 region: CASSLMGQGSYGYTF.

The rearrangement joins TRBV24-1 to TRBJ2-1; the D call from TCRdb, TRBD1, cannot be confirmed without DNA. This CDR3 region has 14 residues. Germline V CDR1 and CDR2: KGHDR, SFDVKD. CDR3 in amino acids: CATRSTGAGEEQFF.

The chain uses TRBV28 and TRBJ1-3. This CDR3 is 13 amino acids long. In germline, CDR1 is MDHEN, CDR2 SYDVKM. The CDR3: CASSLWSGNTIYF.

The chain is built from TRBV12-3 or TRBV12-4 and TRBJ1-3; the D call of TRBD1 rests on TCRdb alone, since no DNA is present to check it. CDR3 size: 15 residues. The CDR3 protein is CASRHSGGRGNTIYF.

The V and J genes are TRBV7-6 and TRBJ2-7. The CDR3 is 13 residues long. Per germline, CDR1 SGHVS and CDR2 FNYEAQ. This chain's CDR3 is CASSLVFGERQYF.

The rearrangement uses TRBV5-4 and TRBJ2-5; TCRdb outputs TRBD2, but without DNA this stays unchecked. There are 15 residues in the CDR3. Germline V gene lookup returns CDR1 SGHNT and CDR2 YYREEE (reference sequence). CDR3 amino acids: CASRVISGGQETQYF.

J is TRBJ2-6 and V is TRBV6-5; TCRdb reports TRBD2, a call that lacks DNA to check it against. Germline CDR1 and CDR2: MNHEY and SVGAGI. The CDR3 spans 15 residues. CDR3 amino acids: CASSKGSAGANVLTF.

V and J are TRBV5-1 and TRBJ2-1; TCRdb's D gene call, TRBD1, goes unchecked for lack of DNA. The CDR3 is 15 residues long. CDR1 and CDR2 from the germline V gene are SGHRS and YFSETQ. This chain's CDR3 is CASSLQVVTNNEQFF. Drawing the rest from reference TRBV5-1 and TRBJ2-1, the complete variable domain is KAGVTQTPRYLIKTRGQQVTLSCSPISGHRSVSWYQQTPGQGLQFLFEYFSETQRNKGNFPGRFSGRQFSNSRSEMNVSTLELGDSALYLCASSLQVVTNNEQFFGPGTRLTVL.

The chain combines TRBV18 with TRBJ2-1; TCRdb's assignment of TRBD1 cannot be checked, as there is no DNA. The length of the CDR3 is 16 residues. Per the germline V gene, CDR1 is KGHSH and CDR2 is LQKENI. The CDR3 loop reads CASSPSGTGRDNEQFF.

The chain couples TRBV6-1 to TRBJ1-2; without DNA, the TCRdb call of TRBD1 cannot be checked. Germline-derived CDR1 and CDR2 are MNHNS and SASEGT. CDR3 size: 15 residues. The CDR3 loop reads CASSEAGTAHYGYTF.

The chain carries TRBV5-1 and TRBJ1-6. Germline V lookup: CDR1 SGHRS, CDR2 YFSETQ. CDR3 size: 11 residues. The CDR3 sequence: CASSPASPLHF.

J is TRBJ1-5 and V is TRBV5-6. The CDR3 runs 14 residues. Germline V gene sequence: CDR1 SGHDT, CDR2 YYEEEE. The CDR3 is CASSLGQYSQPQHF.

This chain joins TRBV12-3 or TRBV12-4 and TRBJ1-4; no DNA is available, so the TRBD1 call from TCRdb remains unchecked. The CDR3 contains 15 residues. CDR3 residues: CASSANRVANEKLFF.

The rearrangement joins TRBV9 to TRBJ1-1; the D call from TCRdb, TRBD1, cannot be confirmed without DNA. The CDR3 sequence is 16 residues long. Per germline, CDR1 SGDLS and CDR2 YYNGEE. The CDR3 here is CASSVGWGLENTEAFF.

This chain connects TRBV29-1 to TRBJ2-2; the D call of TRBD1 rests on TCRdb alone, since no DNA is present to check it. CDR1 and CDR2 from the germline V gene are SQVTM and ANQGSEA. The CDR3 consists of 15 residues. The CDR3 here is CSAQRGNANTGELFF.

The chain recombines TRBV19 with TRBJ2-7; checking the TCRdb D call of TRBD1 is not possible without DNA. The length of the CDR3 is 15 residues. The germline gives CDR1 LNHDA, CDR2 SQIVND (reference sequence). The CDR3 sequence: CASNQPGQGGYEQYF.

The rearrangement links TRBV12-3 or TRBV12-4 to TRBJ2-1; TCRdb outputs TRBD1, but without DNA this stays unchecked. The CDR3 runs 15 residues. The CDR3 reads CASSFRGARRGEQFF.

The chain employs TRBV19 and TRBJ2-5; the TCRdb D gene call, TRBD1, has no DNA to confirm it. The CDR3 length is 14 residues. Germline CDR1 and CDR2: LNHDA and SQIVND (reference sequence). The CDR3 is CASSVPGGEETQYF.

V and J are TRBV25-1 and TRBJ2-7. Germline lookup yields CDR1 MGHDK and CDR2 SYGVNS. The CDR3 consists of 15 residues. CDR3 loop: CASSDSKDPSYEQYF.

The CDR3 spells CASSPTRPYTDTQYF. The V and J genes are TRBV18 and TRBJ2-3; the TCRdb call, TRBD2, lacks DNA for checking. The CDR3 is made up of 15 amino acids. CDR1 and CDR2 from the germline V gene are KGHSH and LQKENI.

The gene calls are TRBV7-9 and TRBJ2-7; TCRdb proposes TRBD2, but this gene call is untestable without DNA. Germline CDR1 reads SEHNR; CDR2 reads FQNEAQ (reference sequence). CDR3 length: 16 residues. The CDR3: CASSSLDRTMAVEQYF.

V and J are TRBV20-1 and TRBJ2-1; absent DNA, TCRdb's TRBD2 call cannot be checked. Germline CDR1 DFQATT, CDR2 SNEGSKA (reference sequence). CDR3 length: 17 amino acids. CDR3 loop: CSARDGQGRQSYNEQFF.

The chain joins TRBV5-5 to TRBJ2-1; the D call from TCRdb, TRBD1, cannot be confirmed without DNA. CDR1 SGHKS and CDR2 YYEKEE come from the germline V gene (reference sequence). This CDR3 is built from 12 residues. CDR3: CASGTGLAEQFF.

The chain has TRBV12-3 or TRBV12-4 and TRBJ2-7; lacking DNA, the TRBD2 call made by TCRdb goes unchecked. The length of the CDR3 is 13 residues. Here the CDR3 reads CASSLVLGGGQYF.